This passage covers 29 T cell receptor beta chains from one sample sequenced in a study of T cell responses to AZD1222 COVID-19 vaccine. The method was immunoSEQ multiplex PCR; TCRdb's version includes in-frame clones alone and lacks a portion of them. The data show around 130,000 clones, roughly nine tenths seen once. Sequences were derived from peripheral blood, sampled on day 0 of AZD1222 vaccination. All receptors derive from an adult in good health.

The chain recombines TRBV6-5 with TRBJ2-5; 8 nucleotides match TRBD1. This CDR3 is 15 amino acids long. Germline trimming cut 6 bases from V and 5 bases from J; bases unmatched to any gene: 11. Germline lookup yields CDR1 MNHEY and CDR2 SVGAGI. CDR3 nucleotide sequence: TGTGCCAGCAGCCCCGGACAGGGCGTTTGGGAGACCCAGTACTTC. Translation: CASSPGQGVWETQYF.

J is TRBJ2-3 and V is TRBV18, with no clear D. The CDR3 runs 13 residues. Germline V CDR1 and CDR2: KGHSH, LQKENI. Trimming stripped 3 bases from V and 0 bases from J, with 4 bases between. Written as DNA, the CDR3 is TGTGCCAGCTCACCGGGCAGCACAGATACGCAGTATTTT. It yields the protein CASSPGSTDTQYF.

The V gene is TRBV29-1, the J gene TRBJ2-3; 12 bases are shared with TRBD2. The J segment lost 6 bases and the V segment lost 6 bases, leaving 4 bases of the junction unmatched. Per germline, CDR1 SQVTM and CDR2 ANQGSEA. The CDR3 runs 13 residues. CDR3 sequence reads: CSVLTSGRDTQYF. The CDR3 DNA reads TGCAGCGTCCTAACTAGCGGGAGGGATACGCAGTATTTT.

V gene TRBV7-6 combines with J gene TRBJ2-5, with 9 bases matching TRBD2. V lost 4 bases to trimming and J lost 3 bases; unmatched junction nucleotides: 9. The CDR3 totals 16 residues. Germline-derived CDR1 and CDR2 are SGHVS and FNYEAQ. Written as DNA, the CDR3 is TGTGCCAGCAGCTCCCCCGTGGCTAGCGGGAAAGAGACCCAGTACTTC. Translation gives CASSSPVASGKETQYF. Combining the CDR3 with reference TRBV7-6 and TRBJ2-5 gives the whole variable domain GAGVSQSPRYKVTKRGQDVALRCDPISGHVSLYWYRQALGQGPEFLTYFNYEAQQDKSGLPNDRFSAERPEGSISTLTIQRTEQRDSAMYRCASSSPVASGKETQYFGPGTRLLVL.

V usage is TRBV6-5 and J usage is TRBJ1-2; possible D gene TRBD1, 6 bases. The germline V gene encodes CDR1 MNHEY and CDR2 SVGAGI. V lost 2 bases, J lost 3 bases, and 13 bases lay in between. The CDR3 covers 15 residues. The CDR3 DNA follows: TGTGCCAGCAGTTACGGGGGGCGCTTGGACTATGGCTACACCTTC. Protein sequence: CASSYGGRLDYGYTF.

The chain couples TRBV7-2 to TRBJ2-3, with 10 bases aligning to TRBD2. This CDR3 region has 15 residues. CDR1 and CDR2 from the germline V gene are SGHTA and FQGNSA. V gave up 2 bases and J gave up 2 bases; unmatched junction bases: 1. The CDR3 is CASSLLAGATDTQYF. The CDR3 nucleotides are TGTGCCAGCAGCTTACTAGCGGGAGCCACAGATACGCAGTATTTT.

The chain is built from TRBV5-4 and TRBJ1-2; D might be TRBD1 (6 bases). The CDR3 is made up of 14 amino acids. Germline V gene lookup returns CDR1 SGHNT and CDR2 YYREEE (reference sequence). V dropped 0 bases and J dropped 2 bases, with 8 bases sitting between them. The CDR3 DNA reads TGTGCCAGCAGCTTGGGGACAGTCAACTATGGCTACACCTTC. Its protein product is CASSLGTVNYGYTF.

This chain links TRBV27 with TRBJ1-5, with D possibly TRBD1 on 5 matching bases. This CDR3 contains 16 residues. Germline CDR1 is MNHEY and CDR2 is SMNVEV (reference sequence). V was cut by 5 bases and J by 0 bases, with 14 bases left in between. CDR3 residues: CASSLTGTYSNQPQHF. The CDR3 nucleotides read TGTGCCAGCAGTCTCACCGGGACCTATAGCAATCAGCCCCAGCATTTT.

The V gene is TRBV27, the J gene TRBJ2-2; D not resolved. The CDR3 covers 14 residues. The germline gives CDR1 MNHEY, CDR2 SMNVEV (reference sequence). With 5 bases removed from V and 5 bases from J, the gap between germline ends came to 12 bases. The CDR3 loop is CASSPRTRTGELFF. Written as DNA, the CDR3 is TGTGCCAGCAGTCCGAGAACCCGGACCGGGGAGCTGTTTTTT.

This chain connects TRBV28 to TRBJ1-4, with 8 bases fitting TRBD1. Germline V lookup: CDR1 MDHEN, CDR2 SYDVKM. This CDR3 comprises 14 residues. Unmatched junction bases numbered 7, after V lost 5 bases and J lost 8 bases. CDR3 residues: CASSHQDRDEKLFF. In nucleotides, the CDR3 is TGTGCCAGCAGTCACCAGGACAGGGACGAAAAACTGTTTTTT.

In this sample, this clone turned up once. J is TRBJ2-7 and V is TRBV3-1 (or the pseudogene TRBV3-2), with 8 bases lining up with TRBD1. The CDR3 runs 14 residues. CDR1 and CDR2 (germline): LGHDT, YNNKEL (reference sequence). With V trimmed by 4 bases and J by 6 bases, 8 bases remained unmatched. CDR3 residues: CASSPGQGSGEQYF. CDR3 nucleotide sequence: TGTGCCAGCAGCCCAGGACAGGGTTCGGGCGAGCAGTACTTC.

The CDR3 nucleotides read TGTGCCAGCAGCTTCCACGCTCCGACTAGCGGGGATCCCAACACCGGGGAGCTGTTTTTT. Encoded protein: CASSFHAPTSGDPNTGELFF. J is TRBJ2-2 and V is TRBV7-3; 11 bases are shared with TRBD2. Trimming at V came to 3 bases and at J to 2 bases, leaving 14 bases not matched to a gene. Germline values: CDR1 SGHTA, CDR2 FQGTGA. The CDR3 spans 20 residues.

The chain employs TRBV13 and TRBJ1-2; D possibly corresponds to TRBD1 (6 bases). Trimming cost V 0 bases and J 2 bases, with 7 bases left between them. The CDR3 is 14 residues long. The V gene's germline CDR1 is PRHDT and CDR2 FYEKMQ (reference sequence). CDR3 DNA: TGTGCCAGCAGCTTAGGCAGGGGCAACTATGGCTACACCTTC. It specifies CASSLGRGNYGYTF.

The chain carries TRBV9 and TRBJ1-1; no reliable D call. CDR1 and CDR2 from the germline V gene are SGDLS and YYNGEE. The CDR3 spans 14 residues. The V end lost 0 bases, the J end lost 5 bases, and 11 bases lay between the germline ends. In nucleotides, the CDR3 is TGTGCCAGCAGCGTAGATAGGGCAGGAACTGAAGCTTTCTTT. It is translated as CASSVDRAGTEAFF.

This sequence joins TRBV27 and TRBJ1-5, with D perhaps matching TRBD1 (5 bases). The CDR3 covers 19 residues. Trimming took 5 bases from V and 5 from J, leaving 28 bases between them. Germline assignment: CDR1 MNHEY and CDR2 SMNVEV (reference sequence). The chain's CDR3 is CASSPNPPQGYFRDQPQHF. DNA of the CDR3: TGTGCCAGCAGTCCAAACCCCCCGCAGGGTTATTTCCGAGATCAGCCCCAGCATTTT.

The gene calls are TRBV30 and TRBJ1-2, with D perhaps TRBD1 (5 bases). Germline assignment: CDR1 GTSNPN and CDR2 SVGIG (reference sequence). Deletions cut 0 bases from V and 5 bases from J, with 13 bases between. The CDR3 covers 14 residues. The CDR3 loop reads CAWSVLRQHYGYTF. CDR3 DNA sequence: TGTGCCTGGAGTGTACTAAGACAGCATTATGGCTACACCTTC. The full variable domain, rest sourced from reference TRBV30 and TRBJ1-2, is SQTIHQWPATLVQPVGSPLSLECTVEGTSNPNLYWYRQAAGRGLQLLFYSVGIGQISSEVPQNLSASRPQDRQFILSSKKLLLSDSGFYLCAWSVLRQHYGYTFGSGTRLTVV.

V is TRBV12-2 and J is TRBJ2-1; the DNA was not compared with TRBD2, the D call given in the table. TRBV12-2 is noted as a pseudogene. The CDR3 runs 19 residues. In DNA form, the CDR3 reads TGTGCAAGTCGCTGTCCGGGACTAGCGGAGGGCCTCTCCTACAATGAGCAGTTCTTC. Its translation: CASRCPGLAEGLSYNEQFF.

The chain employs TRBV27 and TRBJ2-1; 11 positions agree with TRBD1. Germline V lookup: CDR1 MNHEY, CDR2 SMNVEV (reference sequence). The CDR3 consists of 14 residues. V lost 8 bases and J lost 4; bases outside the gene matches: 4. The CDR3 sequence is CASGRDRGYNEQFF. CDR3 DNA sequence: TGTGCCAGCGGCCGGGACAGGGGGTACAATGAGCAGTTCTTC.

V usage is TRBV19 and J usage is TRBJ1-5; D remains ambiguous. In germline, CDR1 is LNHDA, CDR2 SQIVND (reference sequence). V was shortened by 7 bases and J by 5 bases, with 21 bases between the two germline ends. The CDR3 sequence is 16 residues long. The CDR3 DNA sequence: TGTGCCAGTACCTTAAGGGTGATAGGTCGGGATCAGCCCCAGCATTTT. Amino acids: CASTLRVIGRDQPQHF.

This clone was observed a single time. V is TRBV3-1 (or the pseudogene TRBV3-2) and J is TRBJ1-1; D unclear. Trimming removed 2 bases at V and 1 base at J, with 5 bases between. The germline CDR1 and CDR2 sequences are LGHDT and YNNKEL (reference sequence). CDR3 length: 13 residues. The CDR3 loop reads CASSQNENTEAFF. CDR3 DNA: TGTGCCAGCAGCCAAAACGAGAACACTGAAGCTTTCTTT.

This chain links TRBV28 with TRBJ1-3; no clear D. The V gene's germline CDR1 is MDHEN and CDR2 SYDVKM. The CDR3 is 15 amino acids. Trimming took off 3 bases at V and 0 bases at J, with 9 bases between the two ends. The CDR3 coding sequence is TGTGCCAGCAGTTTCTCCCGGGCCTCTGGAAACACCATATATTTT. Translation: CASSFSRASGNTIYF.

This clone was observed a single time. The CDR3 coding sequence is TGTGCCACCAGCAGAGAAGGACAGGGAGACACTGAAGCTTTCTTT. Translation gives CATSREGQGDTEAFF. The chain joins TRBV15 to TRBJ1-1, with 8 bases identical to TRBD1. The CDR3 contains 15 residues. Germline CDR1 LNHNV, CDR2 YYDKDF (reference sequence). The J segment lost 3 bases and the V segment lost 0 bases, leaving 3 bases of the junction unmatched.

The V gene is TRBV4-1, the J gene TRBJ2-1; 9 positions match TRBD2. V was pared by 6 bases and J by 8 bases, with 11 bases of the junction left unmatched. There are 15 residues in the CDR3. CDR1 and CDR2 (germline): MGHRA, YSYEKL. The CDR3 reads CASRSPSGTGYEQFF. The CDR3 nucleotides read TGCGCCAGCAGATCCCCTAGCGGGACGGGCTATGAGCAGTTCTTC.

The chain is built from TRBV9 and TRBJ1-1; D unclear. Germline V gives CDR1 SGDLS, CDR2 YYNGEE. The V end was cut by 0 bases, the J end by 4 bases, with 10 bases between. The CDR3 has 14 amino acids. CDR3: CASSVGPLGTEAFF. The CDR3 coding sequence is TGTGCCAGCAGCGTAGGTCCTCTCGGCACTGAAGCTTTCTTT.

V gene TRBV10-3 combines with J gene TRBJ2-7, with D possibly being TRBD1 (5 bases). Trimming shortened V by 6 bases and J by 3 bases, and 9 bases separated the two germline ends. The CDR3 is 12 amino acids. Germline-derived CDR1 and CDR2 are ENHRY and SYGVKD. The CDR3 coding sequence is TGTGCCATCAGAACCGACAGCTACGAGCAGTACTTC. This encodes CAIRTDSYEQYF.

The chain uses TRBV28 and TRBJ2-2; D is unresolved. V was trimmed by 4 bases and J by 0 bases, leaving 9 bases between them. CDR3 length: 15 residues. The V gene's germline CDR1 is MDHEN and CDR2 SYDVKM. CDR3 bases: TGTGCCAGCAGTTCGCCAGGCGCGAACACCGGGGAGCTGTTTTTT. Translation: CASSSPGANTGELFF.

The rearrangement uses TRBV7-3 and TRBJ1-2; D remains unclear. The length of the CDR3 is 16 residues. Germline V gene data show CDR1 as SGHTA and CDR2 as FQGTGA. Trimming removed 4 bases at V and 8 bases at J, with 23 bases between. DNA of the CDR3: TGTGCCAGCAGCTCCAAAGGGAACTCCACACGCCTGGGCTACACCTTC. It yields the protein CASSSKGNSTRLGYTF.

V gene TRBV9 combines with J gene TRBJ2-1; 9 nucleotides agree with TRBD1. The CDR3 runs 18 residues. J was trimmed by 2 bases and V by 0 bases; bases with no gene match: 9. CDR1 and CDR2 (germline): SGDLS, YYNGEE. The CDR3 DNA reads TGTGCCAGCAGCGTAGCGACCCTCGGGACAGGGCCCTACAATGAGCAGTTCTTC. Amino acid sequence: CASSVATLGTGPYNEQFF.

The chain combines TRBV9 with TRBJ1-1; D perhaps matches TRBD1 (5 bases). Germline V gene data show CDR1 as SGDLS and CDR2 as YYNGEE. Deletions cut 4 bases from V and 4 bases from J, with 23 bases between. The CDR3 sequence is 17 residues long. CDR3 DNA sequence: TGTGCCAGCAGCCCCGATCTAGACACGGTGAGGGGCACTGAAGCTTTCTTT. This encodes CASSPDLDTVRGTEAFF.